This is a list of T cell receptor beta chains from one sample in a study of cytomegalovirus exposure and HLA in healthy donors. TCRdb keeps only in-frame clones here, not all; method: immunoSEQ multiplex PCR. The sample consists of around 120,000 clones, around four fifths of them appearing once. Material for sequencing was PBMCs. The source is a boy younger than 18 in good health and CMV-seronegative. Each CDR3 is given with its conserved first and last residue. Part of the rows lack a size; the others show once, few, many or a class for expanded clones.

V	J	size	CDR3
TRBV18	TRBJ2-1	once	CASSPQRTTNEQFF
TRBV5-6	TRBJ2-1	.	CASSLAAQYNEQFF
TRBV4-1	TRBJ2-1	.	CASSRGGTPLNEQFF
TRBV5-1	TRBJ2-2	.	CASSKGEQSGELFF
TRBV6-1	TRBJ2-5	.	CASSGSRETQYF
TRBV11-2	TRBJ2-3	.	CASSPRGSSTDTQYF
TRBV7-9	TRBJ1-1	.	CSSTANPRQGKPEAFF
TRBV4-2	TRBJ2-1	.	CASSQEGTLREASYNEQFF
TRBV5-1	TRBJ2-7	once	CASSLSPGAINEQYF
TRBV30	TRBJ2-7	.	CAWSFLGTSGRSSSYEQYF
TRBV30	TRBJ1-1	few	CAWTLPGGRAFF
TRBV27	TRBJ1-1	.	CASSLKGGANTEAFF
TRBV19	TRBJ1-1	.	CASSIQGGTEAFF
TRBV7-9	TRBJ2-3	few	CASSLGQGVDTQYF
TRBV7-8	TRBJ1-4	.	CASSSHSGNEKLFF
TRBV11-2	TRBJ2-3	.	CASSLPGGTQYF
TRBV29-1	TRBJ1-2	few	CSAEGREPLYGYTF
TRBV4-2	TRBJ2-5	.	CASSQEALFRGEGETQYF
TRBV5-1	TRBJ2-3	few	CASSPGTLRTDTQYF
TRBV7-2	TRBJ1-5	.	CASSLSRMSNQPQHF
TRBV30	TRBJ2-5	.	CAILPIAGGPGETQYF
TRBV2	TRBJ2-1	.	CASRSWGGLNLQEQFF
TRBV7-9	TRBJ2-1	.	CASSPIAGSYNEQFF
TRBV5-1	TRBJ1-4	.	CASSLATGRNEKLFF
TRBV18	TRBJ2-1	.	CASHDRSSYNEQFF
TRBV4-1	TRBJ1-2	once	CASSHAGTGKNYGYTF
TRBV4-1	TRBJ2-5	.	CASSDGPTPAEGQYF
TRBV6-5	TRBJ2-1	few	CASSQTSDEQFF
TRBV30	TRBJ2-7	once	CAVAPGTGEINEQYF
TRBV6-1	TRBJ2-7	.	CASSEVGTGGYEQYF
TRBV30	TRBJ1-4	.	CAWRRTGGEKLFF
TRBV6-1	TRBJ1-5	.	CASSEPKTGGSQPQHF
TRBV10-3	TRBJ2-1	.	CAISVSLAGANEQFF
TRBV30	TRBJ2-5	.	CAWSVPSGTLETQYF
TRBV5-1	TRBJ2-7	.	CASSGQGVTYGQYF
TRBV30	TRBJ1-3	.	CAWTRDRGSGNTIYF
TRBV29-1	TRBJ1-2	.	CSVDQRGGSYGYTF
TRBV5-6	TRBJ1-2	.	CASSYEPTTGNYGYTF